The entry that follows covers one TCR beta chain sequence. Participant reports of clinical history set cohort assignment. These data come from a study of blood T cell repertoires in COVID-19. Study-level background: PBMCs, B-cell-depleted T cells, or T cells provided the cDNA or gDNA that made up the material.

The method was immunoSEQ multiplex PCR; TCRdb's version includes in-frame clones alone and lacks a portion of them. The sample lists about 200,000 clones, roughly 85% occurring once. The specimen sequenced was PBMCs or T cells enriched from blood (not recorded which). This receptor was identified in a woman between 45 and 60 years old who had been exposed to COVID-19.

CDR3 residues: CASSLDLGERGSYNEQFF. In nucleotides, the CDR3 is TGTGCCAGCAGCTTAGATTTAGGAGAGCGGGGCTCCTACAATGAGCAGTTCTTC. V usage is TRBV7-2 and J usage is TRBJ2-1, with 7 nucleotides matching TRBD2. The CDR3 covers 18 residues. Looked up from germline, CDR1 is SGHTA and CDR2 is FQGNSA. Trimming at V came to 1 base and at J to 0 bases, leaving 9 bases not matched to a gene.